Ten or more counts support the clone carrying this T cell receptor beta chain. Antigen: not known. V shed 5 bases and J shed 7 bases, with 11 bases lying between them. Looked up from germline, CDR1 is SQVTM and CDR2 is ANQGSEA. The CDR3 extends over 11 amino acids. Unique molecular identifiers were used in preparing the TCRbeta library. TCRdb re-called the PCR reads with MiXCR, one entry per CDR3 protein. The sample consists of some 600,000 distinct CDR3 sequences, 10% to 15% of them appearing once. The data stem from a study of T-cell reconstitution after alpha-beta-depleted transplantation in children. Study-wide points: The main origin of T-cell counts and diversity one year after transplant was newly produced T cells. Surviving recipient T cells and thymic progenitors produced the high day-60 TCRbeta diversity seen in some patients. Alpha-beta T cells present about two months after transplant were reported to originate from several hundred expanded graft clones.

The chain recombines TRBV29-1 with TRBJ1-1; D unclear. This TCR was sampled from a male patient between 10 and 17 years old who had a stem cell transplant for acute myeloid leukemia, so the T cells may come from the graft donor. Sample: PBMCs, mostly from graft donor cells, taken 360 days after TCRalphabeta/CD19-depleted stem cell transplant. CDR3 bases: TGCAGCGTTCATCCCGACATTGAAGCTTTCTTT. Translated, it gives CSVHPDIEAFF.